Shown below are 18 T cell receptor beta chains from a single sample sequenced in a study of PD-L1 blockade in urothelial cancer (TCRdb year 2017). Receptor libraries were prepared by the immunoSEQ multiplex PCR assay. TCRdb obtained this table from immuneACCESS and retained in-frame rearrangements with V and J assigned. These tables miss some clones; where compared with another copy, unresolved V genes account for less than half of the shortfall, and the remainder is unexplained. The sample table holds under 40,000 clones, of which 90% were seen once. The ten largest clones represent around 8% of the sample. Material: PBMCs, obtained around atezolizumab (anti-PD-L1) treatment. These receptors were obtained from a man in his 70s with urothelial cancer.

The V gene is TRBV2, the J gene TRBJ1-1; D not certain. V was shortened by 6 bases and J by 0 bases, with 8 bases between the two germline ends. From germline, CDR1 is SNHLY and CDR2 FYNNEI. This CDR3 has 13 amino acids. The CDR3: CASRAEVNTEAFF. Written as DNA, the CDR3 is TGTGCCAGCAGGGCGGAGGTGAACACTGAAGCTTTCTTT.

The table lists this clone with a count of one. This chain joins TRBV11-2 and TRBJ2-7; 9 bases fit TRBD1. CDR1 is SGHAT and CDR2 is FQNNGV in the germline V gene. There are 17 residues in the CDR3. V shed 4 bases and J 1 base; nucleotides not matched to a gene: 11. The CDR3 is CASSYPGTGFGSYEQYF. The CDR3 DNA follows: TGTGCCAGCAGCTATCCCGGGACAGGGTTTGGGTCCTACGAGCAGTACTTC.

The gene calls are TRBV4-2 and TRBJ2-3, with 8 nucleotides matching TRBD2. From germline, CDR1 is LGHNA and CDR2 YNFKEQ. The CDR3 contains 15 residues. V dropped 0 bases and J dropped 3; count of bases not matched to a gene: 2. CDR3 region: CASSQDTSGTDTQYF. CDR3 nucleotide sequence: TGTGCCAGCAGCCAAGACACTAGCGGTACAGATACGCAGTATTTT.

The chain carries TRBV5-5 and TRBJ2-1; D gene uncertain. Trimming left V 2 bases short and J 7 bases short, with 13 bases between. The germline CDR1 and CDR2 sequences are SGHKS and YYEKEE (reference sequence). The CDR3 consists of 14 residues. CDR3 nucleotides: TGTGCCAGCAGCTTTCCCCCCCCTTATAATGAGCAGTTCTTC. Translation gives CASSFPPPYNEQFF.

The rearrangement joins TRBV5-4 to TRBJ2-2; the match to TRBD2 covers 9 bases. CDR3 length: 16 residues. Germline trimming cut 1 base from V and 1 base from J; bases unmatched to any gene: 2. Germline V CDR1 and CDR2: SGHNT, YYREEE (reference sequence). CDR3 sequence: CASSLISGGNTGELFF. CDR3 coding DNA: TGTGCCAGCAGCTTGATTAGCGGGGGGAACACCGGGGAGCTGTTTTTT.

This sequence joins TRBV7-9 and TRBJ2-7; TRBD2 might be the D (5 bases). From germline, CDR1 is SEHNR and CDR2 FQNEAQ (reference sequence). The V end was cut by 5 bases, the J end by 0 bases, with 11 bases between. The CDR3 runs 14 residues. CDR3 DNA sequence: TGTGCCAGCAGCAGAGCGGAGAGCTCCTACGAGCAGTACTTC. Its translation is CASSRAESSYEQYF.

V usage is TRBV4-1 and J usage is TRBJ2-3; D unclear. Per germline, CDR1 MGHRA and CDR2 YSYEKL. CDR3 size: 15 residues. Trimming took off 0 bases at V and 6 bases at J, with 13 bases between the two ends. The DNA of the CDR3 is TGCGCCAGCAGCCAAGATTCCGGGTCCCCCGATACGCAGTATTTT. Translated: CASSQDSGSPDTQYF.

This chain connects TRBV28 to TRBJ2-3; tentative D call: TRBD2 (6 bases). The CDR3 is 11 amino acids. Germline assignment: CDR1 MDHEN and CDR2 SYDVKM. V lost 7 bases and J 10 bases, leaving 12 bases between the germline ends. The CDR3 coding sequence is TGTGCCAGCACCCAGGGAGGTGCGCAGTATTTT. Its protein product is CASTQGGAQYF.

The CDR3 loop reads CASSHSSLRGYEQYF. CDR3 DNA sequence: TGTGCCAGCAGCCACTCGTCCTTACGAGGCTACGAGCAGTACTTC. The chain is built from TRBV27 and TRBJ2-7; D is uncertain. There are 15 residues in the CDR3. V was cut by 6 bases and J by 3 bases, with 18 bases left in between. The germline CDR1 and CDR2 sequences are MNHEY and SMNVEV (reference sequence).

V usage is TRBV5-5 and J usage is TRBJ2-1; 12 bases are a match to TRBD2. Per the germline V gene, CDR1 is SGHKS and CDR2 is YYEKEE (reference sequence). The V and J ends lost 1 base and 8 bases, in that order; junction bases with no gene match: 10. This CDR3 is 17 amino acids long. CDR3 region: CASSLSLAGGLRYEQFF. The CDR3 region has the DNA TGTGCCAGCAGCTTGAGTCTAGCGGGAGGGCTTAGGTATGAGCAGTTCTTC.

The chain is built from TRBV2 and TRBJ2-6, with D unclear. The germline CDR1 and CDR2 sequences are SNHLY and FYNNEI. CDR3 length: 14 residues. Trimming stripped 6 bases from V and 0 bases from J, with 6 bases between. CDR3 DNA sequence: TGTGCCAGCAGGGAGATCTCTGGGGCCAACGTCCTGACTTTC. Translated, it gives CASREISGANVLTF.

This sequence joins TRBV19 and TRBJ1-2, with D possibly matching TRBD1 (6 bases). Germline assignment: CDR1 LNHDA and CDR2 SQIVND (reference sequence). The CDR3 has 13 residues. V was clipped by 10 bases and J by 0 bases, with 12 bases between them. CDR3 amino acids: CATQGATNYGYTF. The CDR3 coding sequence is TGTGCCACACAGGGTGCTACTAACTATGGCTACACCTTC. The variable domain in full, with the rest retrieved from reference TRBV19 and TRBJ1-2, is DGGITQSPKYLFRKEGQNVTLSCEQNLNHDAMYWYRQDPGQGLRLIYYSQIVNDFQKGDIAEGYSVSREKKESFPLTVTSAQKNPTAFYLCATQGATNYGYTFGSGTRLTVV.

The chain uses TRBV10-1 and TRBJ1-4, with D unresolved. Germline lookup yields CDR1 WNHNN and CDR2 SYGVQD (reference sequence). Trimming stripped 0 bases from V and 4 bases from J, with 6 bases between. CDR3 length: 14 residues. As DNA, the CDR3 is TGCGCCAGCAGTGAGTCGAGGATTAATGAAAAACTGTTTTTT. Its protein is CASSESRINEKLFF.

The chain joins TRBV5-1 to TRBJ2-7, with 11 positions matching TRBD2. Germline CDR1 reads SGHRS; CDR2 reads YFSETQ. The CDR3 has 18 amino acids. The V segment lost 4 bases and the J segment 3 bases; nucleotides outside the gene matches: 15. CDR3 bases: TGCGCCAGCAGCCCCGGGACTAGCGGTTGGCGCTTGAGCTACGAGCAGTACTTC. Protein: CASSPGTSGWRLSYEQYF.

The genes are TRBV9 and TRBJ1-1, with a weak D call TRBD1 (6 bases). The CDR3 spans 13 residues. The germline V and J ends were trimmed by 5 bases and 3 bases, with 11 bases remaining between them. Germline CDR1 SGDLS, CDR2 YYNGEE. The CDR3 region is CASSEQGHTEAFF. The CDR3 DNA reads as TGTGCCAGCAGTGAACAGGGCCACACTGAAGCTTTCTTT. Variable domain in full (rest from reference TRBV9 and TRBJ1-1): DSGVTQTPKHLITATGQRVTLRCSPRSGDLSVYWYQQSLDQGLQFLIQYYNGEERAKGNILERFSAQQFPDLHSELNLSSLELGDSALYFCASSEQGHTEAFFGQGTRLTVV.

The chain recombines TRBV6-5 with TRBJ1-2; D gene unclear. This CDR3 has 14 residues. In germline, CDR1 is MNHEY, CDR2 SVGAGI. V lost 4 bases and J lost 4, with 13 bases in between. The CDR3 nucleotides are TGTGCCAGCAGTTCGTGGGAGGGAGGCTATGGCTACACCTTC. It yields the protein CASSSWEGGYGYTF.

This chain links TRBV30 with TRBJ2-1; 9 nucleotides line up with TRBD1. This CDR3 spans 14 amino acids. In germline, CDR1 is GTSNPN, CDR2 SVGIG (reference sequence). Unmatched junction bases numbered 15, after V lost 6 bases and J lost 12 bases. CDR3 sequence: CACRPGQGSPGQFF. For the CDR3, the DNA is TGTGCCTGTCGACCGGGACAGGGCTCTCCTGGGCAGTTCTTC.

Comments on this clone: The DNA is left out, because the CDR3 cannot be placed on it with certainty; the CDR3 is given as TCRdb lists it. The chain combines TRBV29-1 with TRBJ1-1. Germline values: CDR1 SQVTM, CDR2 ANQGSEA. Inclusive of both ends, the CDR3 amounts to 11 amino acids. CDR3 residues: CSVGVGAGSFF.